This T cell receptor beta chain was sequenced during a study of graft-versus-host responses after intestinal transplantation. Looking at the study overall: Recipients had multivisceral, liver-intestinal, or isolated intestinal transplants. Induction using anti-thymocyte globulin, followed by tacrolimus and steroids for two to three years, was given to all recipients.

The table came from immunoSEQ multiplex PCR; TCRdb's copy has only in-frame clones and leaves some out. The table shows roughly 130,000 clones, with 85% to 95% occurring only once. V was pared by 6 bases and J by 2 bases, with 17 bases between. Germline V gene data show CDR1 as MNHEY and CDR2 as SVGAGI. The CDR3 extends over 15 amino acids. A remark on this clone: Its antigen is unknown.

General observations from the study: Recipient bone marrow held GvH clones, some seen earlier in ileum or blood. Early declines in HvG clones that occurred post-transplant were associated with peak circulating GvH clone levels.

The sequencing here drew on unstimulated CD4+ T cells sorted from spleen or lymph node cells, taken before intestinal transplant. The rearrangement joins TRBV6-5 to TRBJ2-7, with D unclear. The TCR comes from a human donor who received an intestinal transplant. DNA for the CDR3: TGTGCCAGCAGCCCTTTTAGATACCCTACCTACGAGCAGTACTTC. It specifies CASSPFRYPTYEQYF.